Here is one T cell receptor beta chain with its context. These data come from a study of blood T cell repertoires in COVID-19. CDR1 KGHSH and CDR2 LQKENI come from the germline V gene. This CDR3 region has 17 residues. Germline trimming cut 3 bases from V and 0 bases from J; bases unmatched to any gene: 5. Generated by immunoSEQ multiplex PCR, the TCRdb table keeps only in-frame clones and is missing some. Of 55,000 to 65,000 clones in the sample, 75% to 95% are singletons; the top ten hold under 2.5%. The sequence was obtained from a man between 60 and 75 years old with acute or convalescent COVID-19. What was sequenced was peripheral blood. The V call is TRBV18, the J call TRBJ1-1, with 12 bases that match TRBD1. The CDR3 spells CASSPFGTGGLNTEAFF. The DNA for the CDR3 is TGTGCCAGCTCACCGTTTGGGACAGGGGGCCTGAACACTGAAGCTTTCTTT.